This T cell receptor (beta chain) originates from a study of technical replicates of blood from a handful of donors (dated by TCRdb to about 2017). About this clone itself: Its antigen is unknown. Base-call qualities are not available, and no considerably larger clone is one nucleotide away.

The method behind the library was the immunoSEQ multiplex PCR assay. Imported from immuneACCESS, the table was reduced by TCRdb to in-frame sequences with V and J called. These copies leave out some clones; in studies compared against another copy, an unresolved V gene accounts for under half, and the cause of the remainder is not known. This sample gives roughly 92,000 clones in total; about 95% of them show up just once. The ten biggest clones cover almost 0.35% of the sample. Based on the germline V gene, the CDR1 and CDR2 sequences are MNHEY and SVGAGI. V is pared back by 3 bases and J by 1 base, with 3 bases lying between the germline termini. The CDR3 contains 13 residues, cysteine and phenylalanine counted. The CDR3 DNA has 39 bases and is translated from base 1.

The sequence was obtained from a human donor in good health. This sequence uses TRBV6-5 and TRBJ1-4, with an unclear D gene assignment. The sequenced sample consisted of T cells isolated from PBMCs. The sequenced DNA is TGTGCCAGCAGTTATCAAACTAATGAAAAACTGTTTTTT. The resulting protein is CASSYQTNEKLFF.